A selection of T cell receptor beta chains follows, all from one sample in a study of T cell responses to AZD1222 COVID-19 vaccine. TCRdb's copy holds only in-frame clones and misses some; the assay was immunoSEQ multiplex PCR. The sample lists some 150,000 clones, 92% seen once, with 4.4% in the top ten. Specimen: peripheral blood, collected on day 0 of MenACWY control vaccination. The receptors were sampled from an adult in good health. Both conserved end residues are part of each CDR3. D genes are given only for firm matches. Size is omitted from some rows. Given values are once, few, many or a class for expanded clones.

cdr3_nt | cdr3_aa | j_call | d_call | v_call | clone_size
TGTGCTAGCAGCTCTACAGGGGGCCAGAATGAGCAGTTCTTC | CASSSTGGQNEQFF | TRBJ2-1 | TRBD1 | TRBV7-7 | once
TGTGCCAGCAGCTCGACGCGACAGGCTGAAGCTTTCTTT | CASSSTRQAEAFF | TRBJ1-1 | . | TRBV11-2 | .
TGCGCCAGCAGTGGACAGGGAGCCACAAAGGGGAACATTCAGTACTTC | CASSGQGATKGNIQYF | TRBJ2-4 | TRBD1 | TRBV10-1 | .
TGTGCAAGTCGCTTTATCGGGACTAGCGGGAGGAAGGGCACAGATACGCAGTATTTT | CASRFIGTSGRKGTDTQYF | TRBJ2-3 | . | TRBV12-2 | once
TGTGCCAGCAGCTTGCGAGGGGGGGTAGGGTATTCACCCCTCCACTTT | CASSLRGGVGYSPLHF | TRBJ1-6 | . | TRBV5-4 | .
TGTGCCAGCAGTTTGGGGGGGCCCCCCTACAATGAGCAGTTCTTC | CASSLGGPPYNEQFF | TRBJ2-1 | . | TRBV28 | few
TGTGCCAGCAGTTACGCCGACGGCTACGAGCAGTACTTC | CASSYADGYEQYF | TRBJ2-7 | . | TRBV6-2/TRBV6-3 | .
TGTGCCATCCGGGACCCCGGATGGGTTGAGCAGTTCTTC | CAIRDPGWVEQFF | TRBJ2-1 | . | TRBV10-3 | .
TGTGCCACAAGACAGGGGGCGAGGGAGACCCAGTACTTC | CATRQGARETQYF | TRBJ2-5 | TRBD1 | TRBV24-1 | .
TGTGCCAGCAGCAAGACAGGGCGGGAGGGCCAAACCGGGGAGCTGTTTTTT | CASSKTGREGQTGELFF | TRBJ2-2 | TRBD2 | TRBV9 | once
TGTGCCAGCAGCGTTAACAGGGGCCTGCACACTGAAGCTTTCTTT | CASSVNRGLHTEAFF | TRBJ1-1 | TRBD1 | TRBV9 | .
TGTGCCAGCAGAACCGAGGGGCCGCGGGGTAATGAAGCTTTCTTT | CASRTEGPRGNEAFF | TRBJ1-1 | . | TRBV9 | few
TGTGCCAGCAGCTCGGACGGGAACTATGGCTACACCTTC | CASSSDGNYGYTF | TRBJ1-2 | . | TRBV7-3 | once
TGTGCCATCAGATCCGGGACAGCCGAACATAATGAAAAACTGTTTTTT | CAIRSGTAEHNEKLFF | TRBJ1-4 | TRBD1 | TRBV10-3 | .
TGTGCCTGGAACTATGCCTACGAGCAGTACTTC | CAWNYAYEQYF | TRBJ2-7 | . | TRBV30 | .
TGTGCCAGCAGGTACGGGACTAGCATGGAACGAGAGCAGTACTTC | CASRYGTSMEREQYF | TRBJ2-7 | TRBD2 | TRBV6-6 | .
TGTGCCAGCAGCTCGGCAAGGATATTCACAGGGGTGAGCACAGATACGCAGTATTTT | CASSSARIFTGVSTDTQYF | TRBJ2-3 | TRBD1 | TRBV7-9 | .
TGCGCCAGCAGCCGAGACACCCCAGGAGACACTGAAGCTTTCTTT | CASSRDTPGDTEAFF | TRBJ1-1 | . | TRBV5-1 | .
TGTGCCTGGAAAACAGGGGGCGATCAGCCCCAGCATTTT | CAWKTGGDQPQHF | TRBJ1-5 | TRBD1 | TRBV30 | .
TGCGCCAGCAGCCAAGAGGCCCCTACTAGCGGGGTCTACAATGAGCAGTTCTTC | CASSQEAPTSGVYNEQFF | TRBJ2-1 | TRBD2 | TRBV4-1 | .
TGCAGCGCCCGACTCAACTCTGGAAACACCATATATTTT | CSARLNSGNTIYF | TRBJ1-3 | . | TRBV29-1 | .
TGTGCCAGCAGCCCCGGCGCTCACTGGGAAGCTTTCTTT | CASSPGAHWEAFF | TRBJ1-1 | . | TRBV7-3 | .